The clone carrying this TCR beta chain was picked up many times. As yet, its antigen is unknown. This sample was taken from a study of blood T cells in healthy people across ages. Overall study results and limits: Expanded clonotype changes were possibly confounded by unknown donor CMV status. No conclusive comparison of naive versus antigen-experienced cells was possible with unsorted PBMCs.

Germline V lookup: CDR1 SEHNR, CDR2 FQNEAQ (reference sequence). Trimming removed 5 bases at V and 3 bases at J, with 13 bases between. CDR3 length equals 14 residues. For the second PCR, which ran for roughly 7 to 11 cycles, a sample-barcoded 5' primer and a J-beta primer mix were used. One entry per CDR3 protein, called by TCRdb with MiXCR from the 5' RACE reads. In the table there are about 640,000 distinct CDR3 sequences, roughly 30% of which are singletons. V usage is TRBV7-9 and J usage is TRBJ2-5, with a tentative D call TRBD2 (6 bases). This sequence was found in a woman over 75 in good health. The source material was blood. CDR3 protein: CASSLSRREETQYF. CDR3 bases: TGTGCCAGCAGCCTATCTAGGAGGGAAGAGACCCAGTACTTC.